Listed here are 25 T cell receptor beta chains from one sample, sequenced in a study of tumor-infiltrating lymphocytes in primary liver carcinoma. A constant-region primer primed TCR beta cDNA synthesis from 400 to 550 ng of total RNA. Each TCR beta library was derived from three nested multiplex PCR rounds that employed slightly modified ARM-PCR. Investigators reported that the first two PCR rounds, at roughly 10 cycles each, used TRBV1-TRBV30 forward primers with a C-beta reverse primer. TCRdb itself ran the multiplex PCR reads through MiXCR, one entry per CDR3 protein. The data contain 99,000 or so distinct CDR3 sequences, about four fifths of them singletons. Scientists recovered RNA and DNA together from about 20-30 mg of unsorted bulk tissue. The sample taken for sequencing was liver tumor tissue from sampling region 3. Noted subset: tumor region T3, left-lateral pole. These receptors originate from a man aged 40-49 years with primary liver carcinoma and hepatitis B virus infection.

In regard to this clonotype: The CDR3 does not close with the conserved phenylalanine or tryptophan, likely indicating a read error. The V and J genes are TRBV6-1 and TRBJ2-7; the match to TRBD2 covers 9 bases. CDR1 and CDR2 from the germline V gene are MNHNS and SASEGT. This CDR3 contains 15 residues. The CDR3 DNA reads TGTGCCAGCAGTGGTGAACTAGCGGGTTCCTACGATCAGTACCTC. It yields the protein CASSGELAGSYDQYL.

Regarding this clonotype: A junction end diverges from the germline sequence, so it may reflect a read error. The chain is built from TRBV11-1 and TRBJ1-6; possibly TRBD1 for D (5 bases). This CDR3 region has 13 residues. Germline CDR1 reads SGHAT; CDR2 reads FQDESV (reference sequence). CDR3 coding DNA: TGTGCAAGCAGCCGGACACTGGTTTCACACATCCACTTT. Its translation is CASSRTLVSHIHF.

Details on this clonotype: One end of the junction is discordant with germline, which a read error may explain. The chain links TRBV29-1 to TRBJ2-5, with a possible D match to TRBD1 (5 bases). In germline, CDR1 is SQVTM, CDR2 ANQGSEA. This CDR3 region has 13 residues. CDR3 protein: CSVMTAYQESQYF. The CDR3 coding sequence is TGCAGCGTCATGACAGCGTACCAAGAGAGCCAGTACTTC.

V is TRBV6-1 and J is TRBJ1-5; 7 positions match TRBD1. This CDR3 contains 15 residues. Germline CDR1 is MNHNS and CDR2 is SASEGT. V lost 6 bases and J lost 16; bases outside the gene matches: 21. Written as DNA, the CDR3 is TGTGCCAGCAGGGGAATGAGGGGGCGCATTCAACTCCAACATTTT. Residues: CASRGMRGRIQLQHF.

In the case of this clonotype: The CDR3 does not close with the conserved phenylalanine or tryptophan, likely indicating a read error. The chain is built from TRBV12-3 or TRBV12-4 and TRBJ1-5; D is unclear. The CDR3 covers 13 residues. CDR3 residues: CAISFNTNQPQHY. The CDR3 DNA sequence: TGTGCCATCAGTTTTAATACCAATCAGCCCCAGCATTAT.

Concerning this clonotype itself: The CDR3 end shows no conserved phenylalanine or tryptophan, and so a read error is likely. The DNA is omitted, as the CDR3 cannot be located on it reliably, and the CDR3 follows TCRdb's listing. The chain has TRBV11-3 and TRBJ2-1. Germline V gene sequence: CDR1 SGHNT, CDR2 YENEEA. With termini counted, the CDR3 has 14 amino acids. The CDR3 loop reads CDSSLGVSNNEHFL.

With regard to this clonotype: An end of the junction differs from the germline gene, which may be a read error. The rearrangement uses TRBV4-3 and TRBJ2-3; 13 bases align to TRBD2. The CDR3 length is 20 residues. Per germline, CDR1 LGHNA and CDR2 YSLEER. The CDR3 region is CVSSQDLPSWTSGRADTQYF. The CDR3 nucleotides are TGTGTCAGCAGCCAAGATCTTCCCTCCTGGACTAGCGGGAGAGCAGATACGCAGTATTTT.

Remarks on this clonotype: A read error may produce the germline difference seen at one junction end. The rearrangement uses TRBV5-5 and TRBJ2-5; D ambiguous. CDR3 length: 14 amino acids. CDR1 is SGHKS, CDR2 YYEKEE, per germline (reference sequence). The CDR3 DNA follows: TGTGCCAGAAGCTCAAAGACTTGGGGAGAGACCCAGTACTTC. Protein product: CARSSKTWGETQYF.

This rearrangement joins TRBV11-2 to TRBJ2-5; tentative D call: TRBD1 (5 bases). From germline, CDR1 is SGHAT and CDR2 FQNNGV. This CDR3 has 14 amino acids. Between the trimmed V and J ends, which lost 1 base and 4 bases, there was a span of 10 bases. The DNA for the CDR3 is TGTGCCAGCAGCTTAGGAAAGGGGCGAGAGACCCAGTACTTC. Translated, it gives CASSLGKGRETQYF.

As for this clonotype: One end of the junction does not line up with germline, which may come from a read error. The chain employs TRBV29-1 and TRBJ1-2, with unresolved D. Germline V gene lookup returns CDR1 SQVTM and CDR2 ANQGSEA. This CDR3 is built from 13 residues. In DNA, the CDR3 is TGCAGCGTCCCAGCGGCCTCGGCGGGCGGCTACACTTTC. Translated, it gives CSVPAASAGGYTF.

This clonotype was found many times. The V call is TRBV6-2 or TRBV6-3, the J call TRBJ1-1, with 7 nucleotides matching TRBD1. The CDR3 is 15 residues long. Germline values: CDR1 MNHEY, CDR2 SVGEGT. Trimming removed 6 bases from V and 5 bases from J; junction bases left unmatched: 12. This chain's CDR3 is CASRLIQGRGTEAFF. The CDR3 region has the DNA TGTGCCAGCAGACTCATACAGGGGAGGGGGACTGAAGCTTTCTTT.

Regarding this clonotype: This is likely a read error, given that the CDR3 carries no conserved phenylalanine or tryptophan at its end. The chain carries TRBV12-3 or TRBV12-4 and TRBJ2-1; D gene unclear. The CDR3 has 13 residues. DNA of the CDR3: TGTCCCAGCACCGGCCAGAGTGGCAATGAGCAGTTCTAC. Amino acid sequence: CPSTGQSGNEQFY.

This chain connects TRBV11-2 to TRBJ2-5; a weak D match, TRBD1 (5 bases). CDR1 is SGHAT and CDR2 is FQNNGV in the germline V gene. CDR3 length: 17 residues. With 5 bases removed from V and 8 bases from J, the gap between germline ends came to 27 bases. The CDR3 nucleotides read TGTGCCAGCAGCCCCACGGGCCAGCAGGTGGAGACAGAAACCCAGTACTTC. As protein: CASSPTGQQVETETQYF.

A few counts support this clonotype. The CDR3 sequence: CASSARQGGTGELFF. CDR3 nucleotides: TGTGCCAGCAGCGCCCGACAGGGAGGGACCGGGGAGCTGTTTTTT. The rearrangement joins TRBV11-2 to TRBJ2-2; TRBD1 or TRBD2 may be the D gene (7 bases each). V was cut by 5 bases and J by 5 bases, with 15 bases left in between. CDR3 length: 15 residues. Germline assignment: CDR1 SGHAT and CDR2 FQNNGV.

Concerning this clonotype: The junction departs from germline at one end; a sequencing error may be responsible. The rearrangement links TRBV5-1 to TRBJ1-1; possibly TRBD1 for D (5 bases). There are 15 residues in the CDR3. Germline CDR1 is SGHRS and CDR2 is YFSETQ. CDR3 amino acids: CASSSLAGSNTEALF. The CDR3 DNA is TGCGCCAGCAGCTCCTTGGCAGGGAGCAACACTGAAGCTCTCTTT.

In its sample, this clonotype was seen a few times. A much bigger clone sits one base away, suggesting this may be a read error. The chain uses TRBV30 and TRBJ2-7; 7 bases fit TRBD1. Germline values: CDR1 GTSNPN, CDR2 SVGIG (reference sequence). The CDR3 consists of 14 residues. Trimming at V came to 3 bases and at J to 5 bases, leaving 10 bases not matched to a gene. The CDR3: CAWSKTGCGDEQYF. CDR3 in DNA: TGTGCCTGGAGCAAGACAGGGTGTGGGGACGAGCAGTACTTC.

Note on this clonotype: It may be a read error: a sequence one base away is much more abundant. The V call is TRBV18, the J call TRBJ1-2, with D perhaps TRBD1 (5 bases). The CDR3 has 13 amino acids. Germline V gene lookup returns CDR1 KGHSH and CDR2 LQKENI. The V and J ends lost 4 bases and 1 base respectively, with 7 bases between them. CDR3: CASSQTDNYGYTF. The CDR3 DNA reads TGTGCCAGCTCACAGACAGATAACTATGGCTACACCTTC.

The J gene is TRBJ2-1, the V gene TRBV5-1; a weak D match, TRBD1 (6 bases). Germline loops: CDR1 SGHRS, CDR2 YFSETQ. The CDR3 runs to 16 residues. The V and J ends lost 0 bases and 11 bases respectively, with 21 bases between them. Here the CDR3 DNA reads TGCGCCAGCAGCTTGGCCGAAGGACAGCCCTACTATAAGCAGTTCTTC. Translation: CASSLAEGQPYYKQFF. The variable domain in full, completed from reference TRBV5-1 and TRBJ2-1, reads KAGVTQTPRYLIKTRGQQVTLSCSPISGHRSVSWYQQTPGQGLQFLFEYFSETQRNKGNFPGRFSGRQFSNSRSEMNVSTLELGDSALYLCASSLAEGQPYYKQFFGPGTRLTVL.

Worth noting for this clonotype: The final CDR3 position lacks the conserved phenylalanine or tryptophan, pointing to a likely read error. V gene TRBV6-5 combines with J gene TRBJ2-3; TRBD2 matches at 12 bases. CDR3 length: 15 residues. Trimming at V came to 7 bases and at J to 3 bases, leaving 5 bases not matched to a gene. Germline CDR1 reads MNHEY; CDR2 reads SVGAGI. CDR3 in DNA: TGTGCCAGCAAACCAGGACTAGCGGGGACAGATACGCAGTATCTT. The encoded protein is CASKPGLAGTDTQYL.

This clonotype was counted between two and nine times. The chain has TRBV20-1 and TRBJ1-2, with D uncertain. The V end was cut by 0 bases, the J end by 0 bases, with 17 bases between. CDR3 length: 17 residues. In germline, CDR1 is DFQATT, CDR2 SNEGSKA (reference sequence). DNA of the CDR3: TGCAGTGCTAGAGATCTTGGCAGGTCCTCCCCTAACTATGGCTACACCTTC. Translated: CSARDLGRSSPNYGYTF.

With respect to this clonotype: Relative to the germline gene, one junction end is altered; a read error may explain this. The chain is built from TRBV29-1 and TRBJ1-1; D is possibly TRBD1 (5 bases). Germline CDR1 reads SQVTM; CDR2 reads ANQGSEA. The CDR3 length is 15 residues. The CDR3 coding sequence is TGCAGCGTTGCGGCGGGGCGGGGCATGAACGCTGAAGCTTTCTTT. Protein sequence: CSVAAGRGMNAEAFF.

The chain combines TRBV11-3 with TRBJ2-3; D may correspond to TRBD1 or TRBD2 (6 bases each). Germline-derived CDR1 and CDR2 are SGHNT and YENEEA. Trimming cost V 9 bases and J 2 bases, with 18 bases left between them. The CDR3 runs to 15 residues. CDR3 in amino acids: CASGPGGGDTDTQYF. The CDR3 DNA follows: TGTGCCAGTGGTCCCGGAGGGGGAGACACAGATACGCAGTATTTT.

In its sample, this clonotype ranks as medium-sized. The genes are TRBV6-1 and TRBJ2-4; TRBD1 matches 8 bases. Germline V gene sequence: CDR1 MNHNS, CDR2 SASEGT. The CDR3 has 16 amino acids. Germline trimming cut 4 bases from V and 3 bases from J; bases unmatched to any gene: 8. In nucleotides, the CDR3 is TGTGCCAGCAGTGCCACAGGGGGGTTCGGCAAAAACATTCAGTACTTC. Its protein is CASSATGGFGKNIQYF.

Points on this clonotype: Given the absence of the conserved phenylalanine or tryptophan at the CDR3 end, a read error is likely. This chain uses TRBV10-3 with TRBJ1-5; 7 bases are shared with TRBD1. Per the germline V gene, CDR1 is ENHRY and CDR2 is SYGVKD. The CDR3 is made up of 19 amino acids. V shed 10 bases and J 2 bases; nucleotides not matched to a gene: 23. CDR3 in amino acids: CATHDPGQRLRSGNQPQHL. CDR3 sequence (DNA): TGTGCCACCCACGACCCGGGACAGAGGCTGAGGTCCGGCAATCAGCCCCAGCATTTA.

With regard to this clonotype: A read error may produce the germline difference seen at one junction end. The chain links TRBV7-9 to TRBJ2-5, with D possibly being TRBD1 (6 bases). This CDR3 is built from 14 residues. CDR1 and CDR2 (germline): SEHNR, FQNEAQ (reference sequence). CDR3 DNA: TGTGCTAGCAGCTTATCCAGGGGAGAAGAGACCCATTACTTC. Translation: CASSLSRGEETHYF. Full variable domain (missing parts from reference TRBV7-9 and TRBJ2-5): DTGVSQNPRHKITKRGQNVTFRCDPISEHNRLYWYRQTLGQGPEFLTYFQNEAQLEKSRLLSDRFSAERPKGSFSTLEIQRTEQGDSAMYLCASSLSRGEETHYFGPGTRLLVL.